This T cell receptor (beta chain) was sequenced for a study of OX40 agonist ivuxolimab in advanced cancers. The V and J ends lost 4 bases and 0 bases respectively, with 10 bases between them. Germline CDR1 is SGHTA and CDR2 is FQGNSA. This CDR3 region has 14 residues. Method: immunoSEQ multiplex PCR; TCRdb's copy keeps in-frame clones and lacks some. Of roughly 80,000 clones in the sample, around 86% are singletons; the top ten hold around 6.5%. Collection of blood occurred at baseline, at cycle 4 day 1, and at cycle 7 day 1. The source material was CD4+ or CD8+ T cells sorted from blood, sampled in a trial of the OX40 agonist ivuxolimab. This clonotype was obtained from an adult with an advanced solid tumor such as melanoma, head and neck, liver or kidney cancer. The chain employs TRBV7-2 and TRBJ2-7; a possible D gene is TRBD1 (6 bases). In DNA, the CDR3 is TGTGCCAGCAGCTCCCGGACAGCCTCCTACGAGCAGTACTTC. This codes for CASSSRTASYEQYF.